The 17 T cell receptor beta chains below all came from one sample that was sequenced in a study of Ad26.COV2.S vaccination and SARS-CoV-2 variants. TCRdb's copy holds only in-frame clones and misses some; the assay was immunoSEQ multiplex PCR. The sample holds roughly 420,000 clones, 70% to 90% seen once. Documented treatment: over 15 received Ad26.COV2.S at low or high dose, single or two shots; several received placebo; per-sample allocation not given. Sampling was done on day 63 after the first vaccine or placebo injection. Source: peripheral blood, taken in a trial of Ad26.COV2.S vaccine versus placebo. These receptors all stem from a person aged 18-65 years who received the Ad26.COV2.S COVID-19 vaccine or a placebo.

The chain employs TRBV6-2 or TRBV6-3 and TRBJ2-1; no reliable D call. The germline V gene has CDR1 MNHEY and CDR2 SVGEGT. V was cut by 6 bases and J by 0 bases, with 6 bases left in between. The CDR3 has 13 residues. DNA for the CDR3: TGTGCCAGCAGCAAGAACTCCTACAATGAGCAGTTCTTC. This encodes CASSKNSYNEQFF.

The chain joins TRBV7-9 to TRBJ2-1; 16 bases agree with TRBD2. This CDR3 has 17 amino acids. Looked up from germline, CDR1 is SEHNR and CDR2 is FQNEAQ (reference sequence). Losses at the gene ends were 5 bases for V and 3 bases for J; bases not matched to a gene: 4. CDR3 amino acids: CASSPGLAGGVYNEQFF. Written as DNA, the CDR3 is TGTGCCAGCAGCCCGGGACTAGCGGGGGGGGTCTACAATGAGCAGTTCTTC.

This rearrangement joins TRBV28 to TRBJ2-3; tentative D call: TRBD1 (6 bases). V was pared by 3 bases and J by 2 bases, with 12 bases between. CDR1 is MDHEN, CDR2 SYDVKM, per germline. This CDR3 is 15 amino acids long. CDR3 sequence (DNA): TGTGCCAGCAGTTTCCGGCAGGGGACCACAGATACGCAGTATTTT. Protein sequence: CASSFRQGTTDTQYF.

The chain joins TRBV6-5 to TRBJ2-2; a possible D gene is TRBD1 (6 bases). Per germline, CDR1 MNHEY and CDR2 SVGAGI. The CDR3 length is 15 residues. The V and J ends lost 6 bases and 2 bases respectively, with 13 bases between them. The CDR3 is CASSRGGGNTGELFF. The CDR3 coding sequence is TGTGCCAGCAGCAGAGGTGGGGGCAACACCGGGGAGCTGTTTTTT.

This chain connects TRBV5-6 to TRBJ2-7; maybe TRBD1 (6 bases). V lost 3 bases and J lost 3, with 13 bases in between. The CDR3 loop spans 14 amino acids. Germline V gene lookup returns CDR1 SGHDT and CDR2 YYEEEE. Written as DNA, the CDR3 is TGTGCCAGCAGCTCTGATCAGGGGCTCTACGAGCAGTACTTC. This encodes CASSSDQGLYEQYF.

This chain links TRBV3-1 (or the pseudogene TRBV3-2) with TRBJ1-2; D call uncertain. The V and J ends lost 5 bases and 4 bases respectively, with 11 bases between them. Germline V gene lookup returns CDR1 LGHDT and CDR2 YNNKEL (reference sequence). This CDR3 contains 13 residues. The CDR3 sequence is CASSYDGFYGYTF. The CDR3 bases are TGTGCCAGCAGCTATGACGGATTCTATGGCTACACCTTC.

The gene calls are TRBV10-2 and TRBJ2-7, with 9 positions matching TRBD1. Germline V gives CDR1 WSHSY, CDR2 SAAADI. V dropped 7 bases and J dropped 2; count of bases not matched to a gene: 3. The length of the CDR3 is 13 residues. The CDR3 protein is CASMGTGTYEQYF. The CDR3 DNA reads TGCGCCAGCATGGGGACAGGGACCTACGAGCAGTACTTC.

V and J are TRBV4-3 and TRBJ2-2; TRBD1 might be the D (5 bases). The germline gives CDR1 LGHNA, CDR2 YSLEER. The CDR3 totals 15 residues. The V end lost 1 base, the J end lost 4 bases, and 10 bases lay between the germline ends. In nucleotides, the CDR3 is TGCGCCAGCAGCCAAGGTGAAGGGGCCACCGGGGAGCTGTTTTTT. Its protein product is CASSQGEGATGELFF.

The sample holds one count of this clone. The chain has TRBV24-1 and TRBJ2-5, with TRBD1 identical over 9 bases. Germline values: CDR1 KGHDR, CDR2 SFDVKD. This CDR3 spans 15 amino acids. V was clipped by 3 bases and J by 7 bases; unmatched bases: 8. CDR3 protein: CATSDTRDRAWTQYF. The CDR3 DNA reads TGTGCCACCAGTGATACCCGGGACAGGGCTTGGACCCAGTACTTC.

The chain links TRBV28 to TRBJ1-2; a possible D gene is TRBD1 (6 bases). The CDR3 has 15 amino acids. Per germline, CDR1 MDHEN and CDR2 SYDVKM. The V and J ends lost 7 bases and 0 bases respectively, with 15 bases between them. In DNA, the CDR3 is TGTGCCAGCAAAAGGGGGGCACTCACTAACTATGGCTACACCTTC. Its protein is CASKRGALTNYGYTF.

This clone appeared a single time. The chain carries TRBV19 and TRBJ2-1, with unresolved D. The V and J ends lost 4 bases and 0 bases respectively, with 7 bases between them. Germline V gene data show CDR1 as LNHDA and CDR2 as SQIVND (reference sequence). The CDR3 spans 14 residues. CDR3 nucleotide sequence: TGTGCCAGTAGTAAAGGTAGCTCCTACAATGAGCAGTTCTTC. Its translation is CASSKGSSYNEQFF.

The rearrangement joins TRBV19 to TRBJ2-7; 10 bases fit TRBD1. The length of the CDR3 is 15 residues. With V trimmed by 6 bases and J by 2 bases, 7 bases remained unmatched. CDR1 is LNHDA, CDR2 SQIVND, per germline (reference sequence). CDR3 coding DNA: TGTGCCAGTAGCAAGGACAGGGGGAGGACCTACGAGCAGTACTTC. This codes for CASSKDRGRTYEQYF.

The chain couples TRBV5-1 to TRBJ2-5; D is possibly TRBD1 or TRBD2 (6 bases each). CDR3 length: 15 residues. The ends were cut back, 0 bases at V and 2 bases at J, with 11 bases in the middle. The germline V gene encodes CDR1 SGHRS and CDR2 YFSETQ. The CDR3: CASSLDQGRQETQYF. In nucleotides, the CDR3 is TGCGCCAGCAGCTTGGATCAGGGGAGGCAAGAGACCCAGTACTTC.

The chain couples TRBV19 to TRBJ1-5, with D perhaps TRBD1 (5 bases). This CDR3 spans 14 amino acids. V lost 6 bases, J lost 6 bases, and 15 bases lay in between. CDR1 and CDR2 (germline): LNHDA, SQIVND (reference sequence). CDR3 amino acids: CASRRPGGGQPQHF. CDR3 nucleotide sequence: TGTGCCAGTAGACGTCCCGGGGGGGGTCAGCCCCAGCATTTT.

The chain couples TRBV5-1 to TRBJ2-1; 9 bases fit TRBD2. Trimming removed 4 bases from V and 5 bases from J; junction bases left unmatched: 7. Germline V CDR1 and CDR2: SGHRS, YFSETQ. This CDR3 has 15 residues. For the CDR3, the DNA is TGCGCCAGCAGCATTAGCGGGGGACCGGACAATGAGCAGTTCTTC. It specifies CASSISGGPDNEQFF.

The rearrangement links TRBV27 to TRBJ1-5; D is unresolved. This CDR3 contains 12 residues. Looked up from germline, CDR1 is MNHEY and CDR2 is SMNVEV (reference sequence). Deletions cut 3 bases from V and 2 bases from J, with 2 bases between. The CDR3 bases are TGTGCCAGCAGTTTGGGCAATCAGCCCCAGCATTTT. Amino acids: CASSLGNQPQHF.

The chain uses TRBV10-3 and TRBJ2-5; D ambiguous. The germline V gene encodes CDR1 ENHRY and CDR2 SYGVKD. With 5 bases removed from V and 2 bases from J, the gap between germline ends came to 15 bases. This CDR3 has 15 amino acids. The CDR3 sequence: CAISKGPRVQETQYF. CDR3 bases: TGTGCCATCAGTAAGGGCCCTAGAGTGCAAGAGACCCAGTACTTC.